A selection of T cell receptor beta chains follows, all from one sample in a study of T cell responses to AZD1222 COVID-19 vaccine. Data came from immunoSEQ multiplex PCR; TCRdb stores just in-frame clones and leaves some out. The sample contains around 140,000 clones, around nine tenths of which appear only once. The input for sequencing was peripheral blood, taken on day 0 of AZD1222 vaccination. The receptors originated from an adult in good health. The CDR3 runs from the conserved cysteine through the conserved F or W. The order of the fields is J gene, V gene, D gene, clone size, CDR3 DNA, CDR3 protein. The D gene is left open where the match is weak. Expanded clones are given a class, and other clones once, few, many or no size at all.

TRBJ2-7,TRBV7-2,TRBD2,NA,TGTGCCAGCAGCTTAGCGGAGGCGGGAGGTTACGAGCAGTACTTC,CASSLAEAGGYEQYF
TRBJ2-7,TRBV14,TRBD2,NA,TGTGCCAGCAGCCAAGGTTCTAGCGGGAGGTCGAGGGAGCAGTACTTC,CASSQGSSGRSREQYF
TRBJ2-3,TRBV10-3,NA,NA,TGTGCCATCAGTGAGTCGAGATCCGGAGATACGCAGTATTTT,CAISESRSGDTQYF
TRBJ1-2,TRBV12-5,NA,NA,TGTGCTAGTGGTTTGCTTAGGGGGGCATTCTATGGCTACACCTTC,CASGLLRGAFYGYTF
TRBJ2-1,TRBV24-1,NA,NA,TGTGCCACCGCACAGAGAGGGAACAATGAGCAGTTCTTC,CATAQRGNNEQFF
TRBJ2-2,TRBV5-1,NA,NA,TGCGCCAGCAGCCCCCTGGCCTCCGCCCCGACCGGGGAGCTGTTTTTT,CASSPLASAPTGELFF
TRBJ2-1,TRBV5-6,TRBD2,NA,TGTGCCAGCAGCTTGAGCGGGAGGACAGACAATGAGCAGTTCTTC,CASSLSGRTDNEQFF
TRBJ2-2,TRBV7-2,NA,NA,TGTGCCAGCAGCTTAGTGTTTTCCGGGAGCCGGAGCGGGGAGCTGTTTTTT,CASSLVFSGSRSGELFF
TRBJ2-1,TRBV5-1,NA,NA,TGCGCCAGCAGCTGGCCCGGGACAGAGCAGTTCTTC,CASSWPGTEQFF
TRBJ2-7,TRBV6-5,NA,NA,TGTGCCAGCCGCAATTTAGCCGGCAACGAGCAGTACTTC,CASRNLAGNEQYF
TRBJ2-3,TRBV9,NA,NA,TGTGCCAGCAGCGTACAGGTTGGAGCGGCAGATACGCAGTATTTT,CASSVQVGAADTQYF
TRBJ1-2,TRBV9,TRBD1,NA,TGTGCCAGCAGCGGCCGGGACAGGGGGCGTATGGACTATGGCTACACCTTC,CASSGRDRGRMDYGYTF
TRBJ2-2,TRBV14,TRBD2,NA,TGTGCCAGCAGCCTCCCCGGGACTAGCGGGAGGTCGTCCGGGGAGCTGTTTTTT,CASSLPGTSGRSSGELFF
TRBJ2-7,TRBV28,NA,NA,TGTGCCAGCGGTGGCGGAGGGCAGGGGATCAACGAGCAGTACTTC,CASGGGGQGINEQYF
TRBJ1-1,TRBV3-1/TRBV3-2,NA,NA,TGTGCCAGCAGTCCACGAGGGGGGAGGGCTTTCTTT,CASSPRGGRAFF
TRBJ1-6,TRBV5-3,NA,NA,TGTGCCAGAACCGCAGGGGATTCCTATAATTCACCCCTCCACTTT,CARTAGDSYNSPLHF
TRBJ2-5,TRBV7-3,NA,once,TGTGCCAGCAGCTTAGATCGGGGGCGTGGAGAGACCCAGTACTTC,CASSLDRGRGETQYF
TRBJ2-1,TRBV2,TRBD2,NA,TGTGCCAGCGGGACTAGCGGGAGTAATGAGCAGTTCTTC,CASGTSGSNEQFF
TRBJ2-1,TRBV6-5,TRBD2,NA,TGTGCCAGCAGTTACCAACTAGCGGCCTACAATGAGCAGTTCTTC,CASSYQLAAYNEQFF
TRBJ1-4,TRBV7-7,NA,NA,TGTGCCAGCCCCCGGCCGGGGCCAACTAATGAAAAACTGTTTTTT,CASPRPGPTNEKLFF
TRBJ2-3,TRBV21-1,NA,NA,TGTGCCAGCAGCAAAGTTTTGGGGGCCCAAGGGACAGATACGCAGTATTTT,CASSKVLGAQGTDTQYF
TRBJ1-5,TRBV27,NA,NA,TGTGCCAGCAGTTATGGGGATCAGCCCCAGCATTTT,CASSYGDQPQHF
TRBJ2-3,TRBV7-8,NA,NA,TGTGCCAGCAGCTTAAGGGAGGGCACAGATACGCAGTATTTT,CASSLREGTDTQYF
TRBJ2-7,TRBV27,TRBD2,NA,TGTGCCAGCAGTTCATCCGGGACTAGCGGGAGAATGTCCTACGAGCAGTACTTC,CASSSSGTSGRMSYEQYF
TRBJ2-5,TRBV29-1,TRBD2,NA,TGCAGCGTTGCGGGACTAGCGGGAGGCCCCCGTATCCCAGAGACCCAGTACTTC,CSVAGLAGGPRIPETQYF
TRBJ2-2,TRBV30,NA,NA,TGTGCCAGACTCGAGGCTAGGGGCACCGGGGAGCTGTTTTTT,CARLEARGTGELFF
TRBJ1-2,TRBV6-5,NA,NA,TGTGCCAGCAGTTACGCCGGACCGGGAGGGACCGGCTACACCTTC,CASSYAGPGGTGYTF
TRBJ1-1,TRBV18,TRBD1,NA,TGTGCCAGCTCAGTGGGACAGGTGAACACTGAAGCTTTCTTT,CASSVGQVNTEAFF
TRBJ2-1,TRBV25-1,TRBD2,NA,TGTGCCAGCGATCGGGCGGGAGGGCTCAATGAGCAGTTCTTC,CASDRAGGLNEQFF
TRBJ2-1,TRBV2,TRBD1,NA,TGTGCCAGCAGTGTCCCCCCCATTCAGCAGGGGGCGAATGAGCAGTTCTTC,CASSVPPIQQGANEQFF
TRBJ2-7,TRBV19,TRBD1,NA,TGTGCCAGTAGTATGGACAGGGGGCTTACAGGCGAGCAGTACTTC,CASSMDRGLTGEQYF
TRBJ1-2,TRBV10-2,TRBD1,NA,TGCGCCAGCAGTACCGCGACAGGGAAGGGCTACACCTTC,CASSTATGKGYTF
TRBJ1-2,TRBV13,NA,NA,TGTGCCAGCAGCTCATTGTCGGGGAACGCATTTTATGGCTACACCTTC,CASSSLSGNAFYGYTF
TRBJ2-7,TRBV10-2,NA,once,TGCGCCAGCAGTGAGGGACAGTCCTACGAGCAGTACTTC,CASSEGQSYEQYF
TRBJ1-1,TRBV7-2,TRBD1,NA,TGTGCCAGCAAATGGACAGGGGGCTTTACTGAAGCTTTCTTT,CASKWTGGFTEAFF
TRBJ2-5,TRBV10-3,NA,NA,TGTGCCATCAGCCCGGGGCCAGAGACCCAGTACTTC,CAISPGPETQYF
TRBJ1-3,TRBV4-1,NA,NA,TGCGCCAGCAGCCAAGCCTTCGGCGGGGACTCTGGAAACACCATATATTTT,CASSQAFGGDSGNTIYF
TRBJ1-4,TRBV24-1,NA,NA,TGTGCCACCAGTCACCGGGGAACTAATGAAAAACTGTTTTTT,CATSHRGTNEKLFF
TRBJ2-6,TRBV7-2,NA,NA,TGTGCCAGCAGCTTAGCTCAAGTTCCGAGCGGCACACTCTCTGGGGCCAACGTCCTGACTTTC,CASSLAQVPSGTLSGANVLTF
TRBJ2-3,TRBV11-2,TRBD2,NA,TGTGCCAGCAGCTCCGGGACTAGCGGGTGGACAGATACGCAGTATTTT,CASSSGTSGWTDTQYF
TRBJ1-1,TRBV10-3,NA,NA,TGTGCCATCAGACCCCAGGGAAACACTGAAGCTTTCTTT,CAIRPQGNTEAFF
TRBJ1-5,TRBV7-9,TRBD1,once,TGTGCCAGCAGCTTAGCAGGGGGACAGTCAAATCAGCCCCAGCATTTT,CASSLAGGQSNQPQHF
TRBJ1-1,TRBV7-6,TRBD1,NA,TGTGCCAGCAGCCCCGGGACAGGACCGAACACTGAAGCTTTCTTT,CASSPGTGPNTEAFF
TRBJ1-2,TRBV6-5,NA,NA,TGTGCCAGCAGTTACTCTAGCAGGGGATGGGATGGCTACACCTTC,CASSYSSRGWDGYTF
TRBJ1-3,TRBV4-1,NA,NA,TGCGCCAGCAGCCAAGTCTCAGGGTTCGGAAACACCATATATTTT,CASSQVSGFGNTIYF
TRBJ2-7,TRBV5-1,NA,NA,TGCGCCAGCAGCTCATCCTACGAGCAGTACTTC,CASSSSYEQYF